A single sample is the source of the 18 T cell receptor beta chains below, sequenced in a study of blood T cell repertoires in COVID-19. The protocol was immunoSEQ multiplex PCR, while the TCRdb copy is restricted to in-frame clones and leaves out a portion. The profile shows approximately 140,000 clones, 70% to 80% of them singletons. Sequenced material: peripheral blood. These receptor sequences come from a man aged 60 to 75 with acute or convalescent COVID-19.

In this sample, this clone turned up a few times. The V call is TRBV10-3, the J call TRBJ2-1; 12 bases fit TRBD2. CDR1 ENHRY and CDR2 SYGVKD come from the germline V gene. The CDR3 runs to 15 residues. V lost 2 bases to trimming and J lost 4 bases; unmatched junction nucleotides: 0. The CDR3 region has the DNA TGTGCCATCAGTGAGCTAGCGGGAGGGTACAATGAGCAGTTCTTC. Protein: CAISELAGGYNEQFF.

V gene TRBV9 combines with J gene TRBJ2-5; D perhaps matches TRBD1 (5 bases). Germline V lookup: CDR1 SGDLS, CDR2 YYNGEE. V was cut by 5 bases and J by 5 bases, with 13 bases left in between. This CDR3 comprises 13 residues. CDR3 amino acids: CASRGGAEETQYF. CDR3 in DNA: TGTGCCAGCAGAGGTGGGGCTGAGGAGACCCAGTACTTC.

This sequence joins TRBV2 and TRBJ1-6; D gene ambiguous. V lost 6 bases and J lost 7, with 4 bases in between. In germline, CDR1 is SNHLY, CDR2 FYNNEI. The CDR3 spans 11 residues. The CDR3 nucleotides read TGTGCCAGCAGCGTAAATTCACCCCTCCACTTT. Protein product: CASSVNSPLHF.

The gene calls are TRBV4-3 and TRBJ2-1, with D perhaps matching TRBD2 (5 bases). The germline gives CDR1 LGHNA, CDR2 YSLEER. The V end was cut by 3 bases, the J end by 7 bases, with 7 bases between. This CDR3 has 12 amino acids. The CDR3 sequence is CASSHPGNEQFF. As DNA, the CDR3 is TGCGCCAGCAGCCACCCGGGGAATGAGCAGTTCTTC.

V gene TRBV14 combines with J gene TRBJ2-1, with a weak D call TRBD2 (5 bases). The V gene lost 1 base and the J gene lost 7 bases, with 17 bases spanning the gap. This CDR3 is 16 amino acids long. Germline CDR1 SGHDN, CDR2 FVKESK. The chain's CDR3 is CASSQGRGLFRNEQFF. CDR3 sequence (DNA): TGTGCCAGCAGCCAAGGGCGAGGGTTGTTCAGGAATGAGCAGTTCTTC.

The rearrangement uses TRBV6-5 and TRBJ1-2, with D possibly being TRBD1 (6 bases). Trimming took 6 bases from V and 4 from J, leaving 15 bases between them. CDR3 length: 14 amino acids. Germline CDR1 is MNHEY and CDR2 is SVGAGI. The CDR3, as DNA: TGTGCCAGCAGCGGCTCAGGGGACGGCTATGGCTACACCTTC. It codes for CASSGSGDGYGYTF.

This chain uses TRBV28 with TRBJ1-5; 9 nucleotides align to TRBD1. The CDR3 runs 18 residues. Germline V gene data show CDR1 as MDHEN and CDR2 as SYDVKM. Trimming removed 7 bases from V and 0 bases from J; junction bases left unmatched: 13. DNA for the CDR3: TGTGCCAGCACCCTCGGACAGGGGAAGGTTTATAGCAATCAGCCCCAGCATTTT. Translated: CASTLGQGKVYSNQPQHF.

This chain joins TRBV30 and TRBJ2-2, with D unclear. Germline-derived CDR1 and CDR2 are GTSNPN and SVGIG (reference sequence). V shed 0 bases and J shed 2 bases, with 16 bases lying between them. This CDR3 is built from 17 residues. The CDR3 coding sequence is TGTGCCTGGAGTGTATTCTCCACCAGCGCAAACACCGGGGAGCTGTTTTTT. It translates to CAWSVFSTSANTGELFF.

The CDR3 coding sequence is TGTGCCAGCAGCCGAGACAGGGGGATTCCCGGGGAGCTGTTTTTT. As protein: CASSRDRGIPGELFF. The chain is built from TRBV11-3 and TRBJ2-2; 9 bases fit TRBD1. The length of the CDR3 is 15 residues. Per the germline V gene, CDR1 is SGHNT and CDR2 is YENEEA. With V trimmed by 5 bases and J by 6 bases, 7 bases remained unmatched.

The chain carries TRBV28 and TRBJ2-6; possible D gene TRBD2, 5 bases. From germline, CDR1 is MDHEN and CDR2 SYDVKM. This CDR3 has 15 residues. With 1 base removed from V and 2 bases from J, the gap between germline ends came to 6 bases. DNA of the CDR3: TGTGCCAGCAGTTTATACGGGACTGGGGCCAACGTCCTGACTTTC. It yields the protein CASSLYGTGANVLTF.

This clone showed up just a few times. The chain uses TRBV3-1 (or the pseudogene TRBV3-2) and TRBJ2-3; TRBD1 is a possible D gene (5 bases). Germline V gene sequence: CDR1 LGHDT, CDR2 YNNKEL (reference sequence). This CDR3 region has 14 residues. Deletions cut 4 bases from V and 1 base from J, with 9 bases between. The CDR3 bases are TGTGCCAGCAGCCTAGGGGTGGGCACAGATACGCAGTATTTT. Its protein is CASSLGVGTDTQYF.

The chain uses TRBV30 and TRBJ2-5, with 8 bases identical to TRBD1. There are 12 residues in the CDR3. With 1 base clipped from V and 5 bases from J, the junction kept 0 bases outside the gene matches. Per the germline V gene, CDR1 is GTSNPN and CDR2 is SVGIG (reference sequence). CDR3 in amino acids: CAWSGQGETQYF. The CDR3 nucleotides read TGTGCCTGGAGTGGACAGGGGGAGACCCAGTACTTC.

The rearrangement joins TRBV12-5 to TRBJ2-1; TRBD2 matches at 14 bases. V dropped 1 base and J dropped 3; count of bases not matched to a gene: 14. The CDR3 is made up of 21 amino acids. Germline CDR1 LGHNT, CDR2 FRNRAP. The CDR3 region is CASGLARTGTSGSHLYNEQFF. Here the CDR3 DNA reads TGTGCTAGTGGTTTGGCACGTACCGGGACTAGCGGGAGCCACCTCTACAATGAGCAGTTCTTC. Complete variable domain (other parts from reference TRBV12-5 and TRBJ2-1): DARVTQTPRHKVTEMGQEVTMRCQPILGHNTVFWYRQTMMQGLELLAYFRNRAPLDDSGMPKDRFSAEMPDATLATLKIQPSEPRDSAVYFCASGLARTGTSGSHLYNEQFFGPGTRLTVL.

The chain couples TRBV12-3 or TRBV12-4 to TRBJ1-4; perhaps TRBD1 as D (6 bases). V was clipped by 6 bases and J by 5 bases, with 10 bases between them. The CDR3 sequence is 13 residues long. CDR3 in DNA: TGTGCCAGCAGGTCCGGACAGAATGAAAAACTGTTTTTT. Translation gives CASRSGQNEKLFF.

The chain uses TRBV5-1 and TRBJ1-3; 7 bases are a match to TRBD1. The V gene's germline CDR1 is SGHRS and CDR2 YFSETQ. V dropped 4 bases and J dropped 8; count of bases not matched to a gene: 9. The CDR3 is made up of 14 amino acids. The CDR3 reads CASSPRTGSDTIYF. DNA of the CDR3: TGCGCCAGCAGCCCAAGGACAGGATCGGACACCATATATTTT.

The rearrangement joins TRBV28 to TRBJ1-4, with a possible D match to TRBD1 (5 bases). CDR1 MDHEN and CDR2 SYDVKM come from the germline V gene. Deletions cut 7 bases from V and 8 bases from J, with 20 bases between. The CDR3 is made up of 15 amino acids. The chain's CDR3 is CASTPDGGGREKLFF. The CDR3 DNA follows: TGTGCCAGCACCCCTGATGGGGGGGGGAGAGAAAAACTGTTTTTT. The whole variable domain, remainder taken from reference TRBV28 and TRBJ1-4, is DVKVTQSSRYLVKRTGEKVFLECVQDMDHENMFWYRQDPGLGLRLIYFSYDVKMKEKGDIPEGYSVSREKKERFSLILESASTNQTSMYLCASTPDGGGREKLFFGSGTQLSVL.

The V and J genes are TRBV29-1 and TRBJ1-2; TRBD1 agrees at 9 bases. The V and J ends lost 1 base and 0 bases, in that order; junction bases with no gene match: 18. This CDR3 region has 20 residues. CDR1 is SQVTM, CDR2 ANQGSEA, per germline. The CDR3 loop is CSVEAGTGRPVGSTNYGYTF. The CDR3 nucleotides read TGCAGCGTTGAAGCCGGGACAGGGAGGCCAGTCGGTAGTACTAACTATGGCTACACCTTC.

Here the CDR3 reads CASSFDRYNSPLHF. The CDR3 DNA reads TGTGCCAGCAGCTTTGACAGATATAATTCACCCCTCCACTTT. The rearrangement uses TRBV7-2 and TRBJ1-6; a possible D gene is TRBD1 (5 bases). The CDR3 contains 14 residues. Germline assignment: CDR1 SGHTA and CDR2 FQGNSA. V was shortened by 3 bases and J by 4 bases, with 7 bases between the two germline ends.